The TCR beta chain under discussion was sequenced for a study of blood T cell repertoires in COVID-19. V shed 5 bases and J 4 bases; nucleotides not matched to a gene: 2. This CDR3 is built from 14 residues. From germline, CDR1 is MGHDK and CDR2 SYGVNS. Only a few counts were recorded for this clone. Data came from immunoSEQ multiplex PCR; TCRdb stores just in-frame clones and leaves some out. There are 90,000 to 130,000 clones in the sample; about 88% occur only once, and approximately 1.5% lies in the top ten. The rearrangement links TRBV25-1 to TRBJ1-6; TRBD1 matches at 7 bases. This sequence was found in a man aged 35 to 55 with acute or convalescent COVID-19. Sample: peripheral blood. The CDR3 sequence: CASSTQGYNSPLHF. CDR3 bases: TGTGCCAGCAGTACACAGGGGTATAATTCACCCCTCCACTTT.